The rows below give T cell receptor beta chains drawn from one sample of a study of spatial heterogeneity in lung cancer. TCRdb passed the 5' RACE reads through MiXCR, listing each CDR3 protein once. The sample includes about 18,000 distinct CDR3 sequences, about a fifth of them seen just once. The source material was PBMCs, sampled at surgery. The receptors shown here come from a male donor with early-stage non-small cell lung cancer. Each CDR3 is given with its conserved first and last residue. Fields, in order: CDR3 DNA, CDR3 protein, D gene, clone size, J gene, V gene. The D gene is left open where the match is weak. The size field is filled for only some rows; it gives once, few, many or a size class.

CDR3 DNA: TGCAGTGCTAGTGTAGGGTGGAGCAATCAGCCCCAGCATTTT
CDR3 protein: CSASVGWSNQPQHF
D gene: NA
clone size: many
J gene: TRBJ1-5
V gene: TRBV20-1

CDR3 DNA: TGTGCCAGCAGCCCCTCCGGGGCCAACGTCCTGACTTTC
CDR3 protein: CASSPSGANVLTF
D gene: NA
clone size: few
J gene: TRBJ2-6
V gene: TRBV12-3/TRBV12-4

CDR3 DNA: TGTGCCAGCAGCAAAGGACGGAAAGGGGAGCAGTACTTC
CDR3 protein: CASSKGRKGEQYF
D gene: NA
clone size: many
J gene: TRBJ2-7
V gene: TRBV7-8

CDR3 DNA: TGTGCCAGCAGTCCGGGACGCGAAAAACTGTTTTTT
CDR3 protein: CASSPGREKLFF
D gene: NA
clone size: many
J gene: TRBJ1-4
V gene: TRBV6-5

CDR3 DNA: TGCGCCAGCACCCCCGGAGGGACAGATACGCAGTATTTT
CDR3 protein: CASTPGGTDTQYF
D gene: NA
clone size: NA
J gene: TRBJ2-3
V gene: TRBV5-1

CDR3 DNA: TGCAGCGTTGACTTGGGGGCGAGTGAGACCCAGTACTTC
CDR3 protein: CSVDLGASETQYF
D gene: NA
clone size: many
J gene: TRBJ2-5
V gene: TRBV29-1

CDR3 DNA: TGTGCCAGTAGTCTGCAGGGTGACAACACCGGGGAGCTGTTTTTT
CDR3 protein: CASSLQGDNTGELFF
D gene: NA
clone size: NA
J gene: TRBJ2-2
V gene: TRBV19

CDR3 DNA: TGCGTCGTCCTACAGGGAGGCACTGAAGCTTTCTTT
CDR3 protein: CVVLQGGTEAFF
D gene: NA
clone size: medium-sized
J gene: TRBJ1-1
V gene: TRBV29-1

CDR3 DNA: TGTGCCAGCAGTTACTCAGGGGGCCATGGCTACACCTTC
CDR3 protein: CASSYSGGHGYTF
D gene: TRBD1
clone size: many
J gene: TRBJ1-2
V gene: TRBV12-3/TRBV12-4

CDR3 DNA: TGTGCCAGCAGCCAACAAGCCGGGACAGGGACGTCGGAGACCCAGTACTTC
CDR3 protein: CASSQQAGTGTSETQYF
D gene: TRBD1
clone size: few
J gene: TRBJ2-5
V gene: TRBV11-1

CDR3 DNA: TGCGCCAGCAACCCACGGGACAGAAACACAGATACGCAGTATTTT
CDR3 protein: CASNPRDRNTDTQYF
D gene: TRBD1
clone size: many
J gene: TRBJ2-3
V gene: TRBV5-1

CDR3 DNA: TGTGCCAGCAGCTCGAGACTGACAACTAGCACAGATACGCAGTATTTT
CDR3 protein: CASSSRLTTSTDTQYF
D gene: NA
clone size: few
J gene: TRBJ2-3
V gene: TRBV7-8

CDR3 DNA: TGTGCCAGCAGTCACGACCCCCCCTACAATGAGCAGTTCTTC
CDR3 protein: CASSHDPPYNEQFF
D gene: NA
clone size: NA
J gene: TRBJ2-1
V gene: TRBV7-2

CDR3 DNA: TGTGCCAGCAGCCTCCTCGGGAGGGGGGACGAGACCCAGTACTTC
CDR3 protein: CASSLLGRGDETQYF
D gene: TRBD2
clone size: NA
J gene: TRBJ2-5
V gene: TRBV7-3

CDR3 DNA: TGTGCCAGCAGTCCCCGGACAGGGGATACTGGAAACACCATATATTTT
CDR3 protein: CASSPRTGDTGNTIYF
D gene: TRBD1
clone size: many
J gene: TRBJ1-3
V gene: TRBV12-3/TRBV12-4

CDR3 DNA: TGTGCCAGCAGCCCCCTCGGGGGACAAGAGACCCAGTACTTC
CDR3 protein: CASSPLGGQETQYF
D gene: NA
clone size: NA
J gene: TRBJ2-5
V gene: TRBV27

CDR3 DNA: TGTGCCAGCCCAATCCGGGGCGGGGCCCCCAATGAGCAGTTCTTC
CDR3 protein: CASPIRGGAPNEQFF
D gene: NA
clone size: NA
J gene: TRBJ2-1
V gene: TRBV2

CDR3 DNA: TGTGCCAGCAGTGGGGGAGGCCCCAGGACCCAGTACTTC
CDR3 protein: CASSGGGPRTQYF
D gene: NA
clone size: many
J gene: TRBJ2-5
V gene: TRBV12-3/TRBV12-4

CDR3 DNA: TGTGCCAGCAGCTTAGATCGTTGGATTTCCTACGAGCAGTACTTC
CDR3 protein: CASSLDRWISYEQYF
D gene: NA
clone size: medium-sized
J gene: TRBJ2-7
V gene: TRBV11-3

CDR3 DNA: TGTGCCAGCACCCTAGGGGTAGCGGGGGGCAAATACAATGAGCAGTTCTTC
CDR3 protein: CASTLGVAGGKYNEQFF
D gene: TRBD2
clone size: NA
J gene: TRBJ2-1
V gene: TRBV12-3/TRBV12-4

CDR3 DNA: TGTGCCATCAACCCGGACATGGGGGGCGATGAGCAGTTCTTC
CDR3 protein: CAINPDMGGDEQFF
D gene: NA
clone size: many
J gene: TRBJ2-1
V gene: TRBV10-3

CDR3 DNA: TGTGCCTCCCGCATCGGAGGGGGAAATGTCTATGGCTACACCTTC
CDR3 protein: CASRIGGGNVYGYTF
D gene: NA
clone size: NA
J gene: TRBJ1-2
V gene: TRBV6-5

CDR3 DNA: TGTGCCAGCACCCACCAAGGGGGGAACACTGAAGCTTTCTTT
CDR3 protein: CASTHQGGNTEAFF
D gene: NA
clone size: NA
J gene: TRBJ1-1
V gene: TRBV11-2

CDR3 DNA: TGTGCCAGCAGCCCGGGACAGTCCTCTGAAGCTTTCTTT
CDR3 protein: CASSPGQSSEAFF
D gene: TRBD1
clone size: many
J gene: TRBJ1-1
V gene: TRBV7-3

CDR3 DNA: TGTGCCAGCAGCCCCCAGACTAGCGGGGGGGCGGCAGATACGCAGTATTTT
CDR3 protein: CASSPQTSGGAADTQYF
D gene: TRBD2
clone size: NA
J gene: TRBJ2-3
V gene: TRBV7-6

CDR3 DNA: TGTGCCAGCAGCTCCGTTGGGGGACTCCACGAGCAGTACTTC
CDR3 protein: CASSSVGGLHEQYF
D gene: NA
clone size: few
J gene: TRBJ2-7
V gene: TRBV9

CDR3 DNA: TGTGCCAGCAGCCCAGGGGTTAATGAGCAGTTCTTC
CDR3 protein: CASSPGVNEQFF
D gene: NA
clone size: many
J gene: TRBJ2-1
V gene: TRBV28

CDR3 DNA: TGTGCCAGCAGCGGGGAGTCCTCGAACACTGAAGCTTTCTTT
CDR3 protein: CASSGESSNTEAFF
D gene: NA
clone size: NA
J gene: TRBJ1-1
V gene: TRBV9

CDR3 DNA: TGCAGTGCTAGAGTAGATGAGCAGTTCTTC
CDR3 protein: CSARVDEQFF
D gene: NA
clone size: few
J gene: TRBJ2-1
V gene: TRBV20-1

CDR3 DNA: TGTGCCAGCAGGATATCCGAGACCCAGTACTTC
CDR3 protein: CASRISETQYF
D gene: NA
clone size: medium-sized
J gene: TRBJ2-5
V gene: TRBV7-2

CDR3 DNA: TGTGCCAGCAGCGGACCTGCGGGTAGCGGTACTCTCGGCACAGATACGCAGTATTTT
CDR3 protein: CASSGPAGSGTLGTDTQYF
D gene: NA
clone size: few
J gene: TRBJ2-3
V gene: TRBV12-3/TRBV12-4

CDR3 DNA: TGTGCTAGTGGTTTGACAGGGGGATCCTACGAGCAGTACTTC
CDR3 protein: CASGLTGGSYEQYF
D gene: TRBD1
clone size: NA
J gene: TRBJ2-7
V gene: TRBV12-5

CDR3 DNA: TGTGCCAGTAGTCTTCTGGGGCAATCTCAAGCGTTCTTC
CDR3 protein: CASSLLGQSQAFF
D gene: NA
clone size: many
J gene: TRBJ2-1
V gene: TRBV19

CDR3 DNA: TGTGCCAGCAGCCCCATGAGCAGGGGGAACACTGAAGCTTTCTTT
CDR3 protein: CASSPMSRGNTEAFF
D gene: NA
clone size: NA
J gene: TRBJ1-1
V gene: TRBV27

CDR3 DNA: TGTGCCAGTAGTCCTAGCGGGGGAGGTGAGCAGTTCTTC
CDR3 protein: CASSPSGGGEQFF
D gene: TRBD2
clone size: NA
J gene: TRBJ2-1
V gene: TRBV19

CDR3 DNA: TGTGCCAGCTCACCACCGCAGGCAGGGGAGCAGTACTTC
CDR3 protein: CASSPPQAGEQYF
D gene: NA
clone size: many
J gene: TRBJ2-7
V gene: TRBV18

CDR3 DNA: TGCAGCGTCGCGCGGGGGCATTCTGGAAACACCATATATTTT
CDR3 protein: CSVARGHSGNTIYF
D gene: NA
clone size: few
J gene: TRBJ1-3
V gene: TRBV29-1

CDR3 DNA: TGTGCCAGCAGTGACCCGGGAAGCTCCTACGAGCAGTACTTC
CDR3 protein: CASSDPGSSYEQYF
D gene: NA
clone size: NA
J gene: TRBJ2-7
V gene: TRBV2

CDR3 DNA: TGTGCCAGCAGCCAAGAAGGGAGCTCCTACGAGCAGTACTTC
CDR3 protein: CASSQEGSSYEQYF
D gene: NA
clone size: few
J gene: TRBJ2-7
V gene: TRBV3-1

CDR3 DNA: TGTGCCATCAGTGAGTCCCGAGGGGGGGCGCTTGGCTACACCTTC
CDR3 protein: CAISESRGGALGYTF
D gene: NA
clone size: few
J gene: TRBJ1-2
V gene: TRBV10-3

CDR3 DNA: TGCAGCGTTGGCCCCGGGACATCCCGCACAGATACGCAGTATTTT
CDR3 protein: CSVGPGTSRTDTQYF
D gene: NA
clone size: many
J gene: TRBJ2-3
V gene: TRBV29-1

CDR3 DNA: TGTGCCAGCAGCTTAGACGTCGGGGGCTCTTACAATGAGCAGTTCTTC
CDR3 protein: CASSLDVGGSYNEQFF
D gene: NA
clone size: many
J gene: TRBJ2-1
V gene: TRBV11-1

CDR3 DNA: TGCAGCGTCGGGGACAGGGACGAGCAGTACTTC
CDR3 protein: CSVGDRDEQYF
D gene: TRBD1
clone size: few
J gene: TRBJ2-7
V gene: TRBV29-1

CDR3 DNA: TGCGCCAGCAGCTCCCGGGGACATAGCGAGCAGTACTTC
CDR3 protein: CASSSRGHSEQYF
D gene: NA
clone size: once
J gene: TRBJ2-7
V gene: TRBV5-1

CDR3 DNA: TGTGCCAGCAGTCTAAACACAGATACGCAGTATTTT
CDR3 protein: CASSLNTDTQYF
D gene: NA
clone size: many
J gene: TRBJ2-3
V gene: TRBV27

CDR3 DNA: TGTGCCTGGAGTGTACTCAACGGGGGATTTGAGTATTTT
CDR3 protein: CAWSVLNGGFEYF
D gene: NA
clone size: many
J gene: TRBJ2-3
V gene: TRBV30

CDR3 DNA: TGTGCCATCAGTGAGCCGACAGGGTATCCTGAAGCTTTCTTT
CDR3 protein: CAISEPTGYPEAFF
D gene: TRBD1
clone size: NA
J gene: TRBJ1-1
V gene: TRBV10-3

CDR3 DNA: TGTGCCAGCAGTTCCGCGGCACTAGCGGGGGGGCCCACAGATACGCAGTATTTT
CDR3 protein: CASSSAALAGGPTDTQYF
D gene: TRBD2
clone size: medium-sized
J gene: TRBJ2-3
V gene: TRBV6-2/TRBV6-3

CDR3 DNA: TGCAGCGTTGGCGGGAGTCTCGGCGAGCAGTACTTC
CDR3 protein: CSVGGSLGEQYF
D gene: TRBD2
clone size: few
J gene: TRBJ2-7
V gene: TRBV29-1

CDR3 DNA: TGTGCCAGCAGCTTACTAACTTCAGATACGCAGTATTTT
CDR3 protein: CASSLLTSDTQYF
D gene: NA
clone size: NA
J gene: TRBJ2-3
V gene: TRBV7-3

CDR3 DNA: TGTGCCAGCAGGGAAGGCGGGGCCGGGGAGCTGTTTTTT
CDR3 protein: CASREGGAGELFF
D gene: NA
clone size: medium-sized
J gene: TRBJ2-2
V gene: TRBV9

CDR3 DNA: TGTGCCAGCAGCGGGACAGGGGACGGCACTGAAGCTTTCTTT
CDR3 protein: CASSGTGDGTEAFF
D gene: TRBD1
clone size: NA
J gene: TRBJ1-1
V gene: TRBV5-4

CDR3 DNA: TGTGCCAGCAGCTTGATCGTCGGCGAGGGCACTGAAGCTTTCTTT
CDR3 protein: CASSLIVGEGTEAFF
D gene: NA
clone size: many
J gene: TRBJ1-1
V gene: TRBV7-8

CDR3 DNA: TGTGCCAGCAGTTTAGGGGGGGCCGGCTCCTACGAGCAGTACTTC
CDR3 protein: CASSLGGAGSYEQYF
D gene: NA
clone size: NA
J gene: TRBJ2-7
V gene: TRBV12-3/TRBV12-4

CDR3 DNA: TGTGCCAGCAGCGAAGACGGGACTACGACGCAGTATTTT
CDR3 protein: CASSEDGTTTQYF
D gene: TRBD2
clone size: NA
J gene: TRBJ2-3
V gene: TRBV9

CDR3 DNA: TGCAGCGTCCACGGGGGACTAGTTAGCACAGATACGCAGTATTTT
CDR3 protein: CSVHGGLVSTDTQYF
D gene: TRBD2
clone size: NA
J gene: TRBJ2-3
V gene: TRBV29-1

CDR3 DNA: TGTGCCAGCAGCCTCCGACAGGGTTGGGAAAAACTGTTTTTT
CDR3 protein: CASSLRQGWEKLFF
D gene: TRBD1
clone size: NA
J gene: TRBJ1-4
V gene: TRBV3-1

CDR3 DNA: TGCGCCAGCAGTGAGTCGACCGGGGCTGAAGCTTTCTTT
CDR3 protein: CASSESTGAEAFF
D gene: NA
clone size: many
J gene: TRBJ1-1
V gene: TRBV10-1

CDR3 DNA: TGCGCCAGCAGCGTACTCCCTGGGACTAGCGGTAGGGAGACCCGGTACTTC
CDR3 protein: CASSVLPGTSGRETRYF
D gene: TRBD2
clone size: NA
J gene: TRBJ2-5
V gene: TRBV5-1

CDR3 DNA: TGTGCCTGGAGTCGGACCGCGAACACCGGGGAGCTGTTTTTT
CDR3 protein: CAWSRTANTGELFF
D gene: NA
clone size: many
J gene: TRBJ2-2
V gene: TRBV30